These 27 T cell receptor beta chains share one sample of origin, sequenced in a study of Graves' ophthalmopathy and Graves' hyperthyroidism. As the template, RNA transcripts were used to amplify TCR beta CDR3 regions. First-round RT-PCR employed HTBI primers, with a second-round multiplex PCR after it. Via MiXCR, TCRdb re-called the multiplex PCR reads, giving one row per CDR3 protein. This sample yields under 200,000 distinct CDR3 sequences, of which 37% are seen a single time; around 5.5% belongs to the top ten. Material for sequencing was peripheral blood. Receptors originate from a woman aged 40 to 50 with Graves' ophthalmopathy.

The table lists this clonotype with a few counts. The chain recombines TRBV6-2 or TRBV6-3 with TRBJ2-7; D is possibly TRBD1 (5 bases). This CDR3 is built from 13 residues. The germline V gene has CDR1 MNHEY and CDR2 SVGEGT. Trimming removed 7 bases from V and 3 bases from J, with 13 bases in between. The CDR3 protein is CASTQGENYEQYF. In DNA form, the CDR3 reads TGTGCCAGCACCCAGGGCGAAAACTACGAGCAGTACTTC.

This clonotype was recorded many times. The rearrangement uses TRBV12-3 or TRBV12-4 and TRBJ1-1; D is unresolved. The CDR3 consists of 14 residues. The ends were cut back, 8 bases at V and 4 bases at J, with 17 bases in the middle. The CDR3 is CASGRTAASTEAFF. Written as DNA, the CDR3 is TGTGCCAGCGGCCGGACGGCGGCGAGCACTGAAGCTTTCTTT.

The chain couples TRBV12-3 or TRBV12-4 to TRBJ2-5; D ambiguous. CDR3 length: 12 amino acids. The V and J ends lost 7 bases and 5 bases respectively, with 11 bases between them. CDR3 region: CASTSMGETQYF. The DNA for the CDR3 is TGTGCCAGCACCTCGATGGGCGAGACCCAGTACTTC.

This clonotype was found a few times. The chain employs TRBV11-2 and TRBJ2-7; 14 positions match TRBD2. J gave up 5 bases and V 4 bases, and 7 bases lay outside the gene matches. Germline V gene sequence: CDR1 SGHAT, CDR2 FQNNGV. This CDR3 has 16 residues. CDR3 nucleotide sequence: TGTGCCAGCAGCTCAACGACTAGCGGGAGGGTGGACGAGCAGTACTTC. The encoded protein is CASSSTTSGRVDEQYF.

Ten or more counts support this clonotype. V gene TRBV20-1 combines with J gene TRBJ2-7, with 9 bases fitting TRBD2. The CDR3 spans 15 residues. Germline loops: CDR1 DFQATT, CDR2 SNEGSKA (reference sequence). V dropped 0 bases and J dropped 3; count of bases not matched to a gene: 6. The CDR3 DNA follows: TGCAGTGCTAGAGATCGGTGGCGGGGGGGCTACGAGCAGTACTTC. This sequence encodes CSARDRWRGGYEQYF.

In this sample, this clonotype turned up many times. The V and J genes are TRBV9 and TRBJ1-3; perhaps TRBD1 as D (6 bases). Trimming shortened V by 0 bases and J by 0 bases, and 16 bases separated the two germline ends. The length of the CDR3 is 18 residues. Germline V CDR1 and CDR2: SGDLS, YYNGEE. The CDR3 DNA reads as TGTGCCAGCAGCGTAGTACACAGGGTAGGGGACTCTGGAAACACCATATATTTT. Its translation is CASSVVHRVGDSGNTIYF. Variable domain in full (rest from reference TRBV9 and TRBJ1-3): DSGVTQTPKHLITATGQRVTLRCSPRSGDLSVYWYQQSLDQGLQFLIQYYNGEERAKGNILERFSAQQFPDLHSELNLSSLELGDSALYFCASSVVHRVGDSGNTIYFGEGSWLTVV.

This clonotype was recorded at least ten times. The chain combines TRBV7-2 with TRBJ1-6, with TRBD1 matching over 8 bases. CDR3 length: 16 residues. With 5 bases clipped from V and 9 bases from J, the junction kept 12 bases outside the gene matches. Germline V CDR1 and CDR2: SGHTA, FQGNSA. The CDR3 region has the DNA TGTGCCAGCAGCACGGCCCGGACAGGGCTATCTTCACCCCTCCACTTT. Encoded protein: CASSTARTGLSSPLHF. The full variable domain, its missing parts supplied by reference TRBV7-2 and TRBJ1-6, is GAGVSQSPSNKVTEKGKDVELRCDPISGHTALYWYRQSLGQGLEFLIYFQGNSAPDKSGLPSDRFSAERTGGSVSTLTIQRTQQEDSAVYLCASSTARTGLSSPLHFGNGTRLTVT.

The chain employs TRBV6-1 and TRBJ1-2; unclear D gene. Germline-derived CDR1 and CDR2 are MNHNS and SASEGT. Trimming shortened V by 3 bases and J by 4 bases, and 9 bases separated the two germline ends. The CDR3 loop spans 13 amino acids. The CDR3 bases are TGTGCCAGCAGTGAGTCGGGGTTCTATGGCTACACCTTC. It yields the protein CASSESGFYGYTF.

The gene calls are TRBV6-5 and TRBJ1-1; 7 bases agree with TRBD1. The germline CDR1 and CDR2 sequences are MNHEY and SVGAGI. The CDR3 is made up of 14 amino acids. V lost 4 bases to trimming and J lost 10 bases; unmatched junction nucleotides: 12. CDR3: CASSSRQGQNSAFF. Written as DNA, the CDR3 is TGTGCCAGCAGTTCTCGACAGGGACAGAATTCAGCTTTCTTT.

In its sample, this clonotype was seen many times. The rearrangement uses TRBV11-2 and TRBJ1-3; D is ambiguous. Germline loops: CDR1 SGHAT, CDR2 FQNNGV. V lost 5 bases, J lost 0 bases, and 14 bases lay in between. The CDR3 consists of 16 residues. The CDR3: CASSPLGQFSGNTIYF. The DNA for the CDR3 is TGTGCCAGCAGCCCACTAGGCCAGTTCTCTGGAAACACCATATATTTT.

V and J are TRBV12-3 or TRBV12-4 and TRBJ2-7; D tentatively fits TRBD1 or TRBD2 (5 bases each). This CDR3 is built from 15 residues. Trimming shortened V by 6 bases and J by 2 bases, and 17 bases separated the two germline ends. CDR3 sequence reads: CASSSGWGPTYEQYF. CDR3 DNA sequence: TGTGCCAGCAGCTCGGGTTGGGGACCAACCTACGAGCAGTACTTC.

This clonotype was counted at least ten times. The V and J genes are TRBV2 and TRBJ1-1; TRBD1 matches at 7 bases. The CDR3 spans 15 residues. J was trimmed by 6 bases and V by 4 bases; bases with no gene match: 11. CDR1 is SNHLY and CDR2 is FYNNEI in the germline V gene. The CDR3 is CASSVGDRYIPEAFF. For the CDR3, the DNA is TGTGCCAGCAGTGTCGGGGACAGATACATACCTGAAGCTTTCTTT.

DNA of the CDR3: TGTGCCAGCAGTTCGACACACTATAGCAATCAGCCCCAGCATTTT. Translation: CASSSTHYSNQPQHF. The chain has TRBV27 and TRBJ1-5; D remains ambiguous. The V end was cut by 4 bases, the J end by 0 bases, with 10 bases between. The CDR3 loop spans 15 amino acids. Germline V gene data show CDR1 as MNHEY and CDR2 as SMNVEV (reference sequence).

This clonotype was counted at least ten times. The chain joins TRBV24-1 to TRBJ1-5; no firm D call. Trimming pared 4 bases from V and 5 bases from J, leaving 11 bases between. The CDR3 length is 14 residues. The germline V gene encodes CDR1 KGHDR and CDR2 SFDVKD. CDR3 in amino acids: CATSEGGGYQPQHF. CDR3 coding DNA: TGTGCCACCAGTGAGGGCGGAGGGTATCAGCCCCAGCATTTT.

This clonotype was picked up many times. J is TRBJ2-5 and V is TRBV20-1, with 11 positions matching TRBD2. Germline V gives CDR1 DFQATT, CDR2 SNEGSKA (reference sequence). The CDR3 is 16 amino acids. V lost 6 bases to trimming and J lost 0 bases; unmatched junction nucleotides: 9. CDR3: CSAHILSGRDQETQYF. The CDR3 DNA is TGCAGTGCCCACATACTTAGCGGGAGGGACCAAGAGACCCAGTACTTC.

This clonotype was recorded at least ten times. This sequence joins TRBV3-1 and TRBJ2-6; 12 bases align to TRBD2. Germline lookup yields CDR1 LGHDT and CDR2 YNNKEL (reference sequence). V lost 4 bases, J lost 1 base, and 2 bases stayed unmatched. The CDR3 covers 17 residues. The chain's CDR3 is CASSPGLAGSGANVLTF. CDR3 DNA: TGTGCCAGCAGCCCCGGACTAGCGGGATCTGGGGCCAACGTCCTGACTTTC.

The gene calls are TRBV27 and TRBJ2-2; no reliable D call. The germline V gene encodes CDR1 MNHEY and CDR2 SMNVEV (reference sequence). CDR3 length: 15 residues. Trimming stripped 7 bases from V and 5 bases from J, with 17 bases between. CDR3 residues: CASKKWSASTGELFF. DNA of the CDR3: TGTGCCAGCAAGAAGTGGTCAGCAAGTACCGGGGAGCTGTTTTTT.

This clonotype showed up many times. This rearrangement joins TRBV9 to TRBJ2-2, with TRBD1 matching over 7 bases. The CDR3 extends over 15 amino acids. With V trimmed by 1 base and J by 4 bases, 4 bases remained unmatched. From germline, CDR1 is SGDLS and CDR2 YYNGEE. The CDR3 sequence is CASSVWTGRTGELFF. For the CDR3, the DNA is TGTGCCAGCAGCGTATGGACAGGTCGCACCGGGGAGCTGTTTTTT.

This clonotype was counted many times. This chain links TRBV12-3 or TRBV12-4 with TRBJ1-1; D is undetermined. There are 12 residues in the CDR3. Trimming removed 4 bases at V and 10 bases at J, with 13 bases between. CDR3 protein: CASSSPTRGAFF. The CDR3 bases are TGTGCCAGCAGTTCTCCAACTCGGGGAGCTTTCTTT.

This clonotype was observed at least ten times. The chain is built from TRBV13 and TRBJ2-5, with 11 bases aligning to TRBD2. Losses at the gene ends were 5 bases for V and 5 bases for J; bases not matched to a gene: 4. The CDR3 sequence is 14 residues long. In germline, CDR1 is PRHDT, CDR2 FYEKMQ (reference sequence). The CDR3 sequence is CASSKTSGKETQYF. CDR3 in DNA: TGTGCCAGCAGCAAGACTAGCGGGAAGGAGACCCAGTACTTC.

This clonotype was seen at least ten times. This chain uses TRBV2 with TRBJ1-1; D remains ambiguous. This CDR3 contains 14 residues. Trimming shortened V by 7 bases and J by 3 bases, and 15 bases separated the two germline ends. Germline loops: CDR1 SNHLY, CDR2 FYNNEI. CDR3 in DNA: TGTGCCAGCACCCCCGGGAACCCATACACTGAAGCTTTCTTT. Translation gives CASTPGNPYTEAFF.

This clonotype was detected many times. CDR3: CSARMDRDDTGELFF. CDR3 nucleotides: TGCAGTGCTAGAATGGACAGGGATGACACCGGGGAGCTGTTTTTT. The chain has TRBV20-1 and TRBJ2-2, with TRBD1 matching over 8 bases. This CDR3 is built from 15 residues. CDR1 DFQATT and CDR2 SNEGSKA come from the germline V gene (reference sequence). Trimming cost V 2 bases and J 3 bases; bases outside gene matches: 5.

This clonotype was seen ten or more times. The gene calls are TRBV20-1 and TRBJ2-7, with TRBD2 matching 11 bases. Germline-derived CDR1 and CDR2 are DFQATT and SNEGSKA (reference sequence). V trimming: 0 bases; J trimming: 4 bases; junction bases outside the gene matches: 5. The length of the CDR3 is 15 residues. DNA for the CDR3: TGCAGTGCTAGAGATCAGGCTAGCGGGAGGTACGAGCAGTACTTC. Amino acids: CSARDQASGRYEQYF.

The CDR3: CASSEGGESYEQYF. Here the CDR3 DNA reads TGTGCCAGCAGCGAGGGGGGCGAGTCCTACGAGCAGTACTTC. V gene TRBV9 combines with J gene TRBJ2-7, with D perhaps TRBD1 or TRBD2 (6 bases each). Germline CDR1 reads SGDLS; CDR2 reads YYNGEE. The CDR3 extends over 14 amino acids. With 3 bases removed from V and 1 base from J, the gap between germline ends came to 11 bases. The full variable domain, in which reference TRBV9 and TRBJ2-7 provide the parts outside the CDR3, is DSGVTQTPKHLITATGQRVTLRCSPRSGDLSVYWYQQSLDQGLQFLIQYYNGEERAKGNILERFSAQQFPDLHSELNLSSLELGDSALYFCASSEGGESYEQYFGPGTRLTVT.

This clonotype was counted at least ten times. The V call is TRBV4-1, the J call TRBJ2-7; D may be TRBD1 (5 bases). Trimming cost V 5 bases and J 2 bases, with 19 bases left between them. This CDR3 contains 16 residues. The V gene's germline CDR1 is MGHRA and CDR2 YSYEKL. The CDR3 nucleotides are TGCGCCAGCAGCAAGGGTTTTGCGGACACCACCTACGAGCAGTACTTC. Protein sequence: CASSKGFADTTYEQYF.

This clonotype showed up many times. The chain carries TRBV6-2 or TRBV6-3 and TRBJ2-6, with 10 positions matching TRBD1. CDR3 size: 18 residues. The germline gives CDR1 MNHEY, CDR2 SVGEGT. Unmatched junction bases numbered 11, after V lost 8 bases and J lost 1 base. As DNA, the CDR3 is TGTGCCAGCCTGTGGGCGGGACAGGGGACTTCTGGGGCCAACGTCCTGACTTTC. Amino acids: CASLWAGQGTSGANVLTF.

This clonotype was detected many times. CDR3 region: CATSAFGPGTGETQYF. CDR3 coding DNA: TGTGCCACCAGTGCCTTTGGACCGGGGACAGGGGAGACCCAGTACTTC. V gene TRBV24-1 combines with J gene TRBJ2-5; TRBD1 agrees at 9 bases. Germline V CDR1 and CDR2: KGHDR, SFDVKD. The V and J ends lost 5 bases and 5 bases, in that order; junction bases with no gene match: 11. CDR3 length: 16 residues.